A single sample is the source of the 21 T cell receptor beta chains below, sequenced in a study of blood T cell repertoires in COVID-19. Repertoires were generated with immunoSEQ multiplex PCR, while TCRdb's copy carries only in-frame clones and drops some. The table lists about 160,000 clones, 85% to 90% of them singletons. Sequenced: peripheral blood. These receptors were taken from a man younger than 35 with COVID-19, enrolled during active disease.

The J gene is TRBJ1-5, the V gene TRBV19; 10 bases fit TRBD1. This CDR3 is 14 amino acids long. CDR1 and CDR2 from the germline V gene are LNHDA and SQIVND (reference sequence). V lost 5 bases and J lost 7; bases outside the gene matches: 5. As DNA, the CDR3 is TGTGCCAGTAGTCCTTTGACAGGGGGCCAGCCCCAGCATTTT. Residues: CASSPLTGGQPQHF.

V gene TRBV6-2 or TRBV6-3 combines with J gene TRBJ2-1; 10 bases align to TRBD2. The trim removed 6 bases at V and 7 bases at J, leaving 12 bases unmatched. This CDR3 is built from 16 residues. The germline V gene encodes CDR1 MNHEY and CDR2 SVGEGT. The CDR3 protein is CASSRTTSGPWNEQFF. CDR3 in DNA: TGTGCCAGCAGCCGGACGACTAGCGGGCCTTGGAATGAGCAGTTCTTC.

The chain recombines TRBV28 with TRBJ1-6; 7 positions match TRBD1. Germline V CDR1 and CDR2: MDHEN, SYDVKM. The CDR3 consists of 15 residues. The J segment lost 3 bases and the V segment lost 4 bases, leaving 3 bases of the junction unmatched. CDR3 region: CASSYDRDYNSPLHF. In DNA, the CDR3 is TGTGCCAGCAGTTACGACAGGGACTATAATTCACCCCTCCACTTT.

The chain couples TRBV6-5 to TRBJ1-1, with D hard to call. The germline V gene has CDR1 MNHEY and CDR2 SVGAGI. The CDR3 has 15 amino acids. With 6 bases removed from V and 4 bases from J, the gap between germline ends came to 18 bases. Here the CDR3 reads CASSPQTFLPTEAFF. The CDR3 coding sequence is TGTGCCAGCAGCCCCCAAACTTTTCTTCCCACTGAAGCTTTCTTT.

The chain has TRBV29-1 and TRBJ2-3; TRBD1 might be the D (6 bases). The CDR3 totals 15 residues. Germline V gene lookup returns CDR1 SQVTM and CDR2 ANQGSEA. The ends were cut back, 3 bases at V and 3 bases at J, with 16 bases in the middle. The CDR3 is CSVDTGWVNTDTQYF. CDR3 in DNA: TGCAGCGTTGACACAGGGTGGGTTAATACAGATACGCAGTATTTT.

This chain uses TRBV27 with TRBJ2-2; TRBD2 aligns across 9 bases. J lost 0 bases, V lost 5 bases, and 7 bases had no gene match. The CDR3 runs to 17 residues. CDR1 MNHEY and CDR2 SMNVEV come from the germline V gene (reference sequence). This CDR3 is CASSPRSSGTNTGELFF. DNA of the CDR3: TGTGCCAGCAGTCCCCGATCTAGCGGGACGAACACCGGGGAGCTGTTTTTT.

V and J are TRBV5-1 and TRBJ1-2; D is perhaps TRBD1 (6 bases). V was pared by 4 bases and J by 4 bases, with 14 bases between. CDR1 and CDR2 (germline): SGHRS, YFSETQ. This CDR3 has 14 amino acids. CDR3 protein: CASSQSGTLYGYTF. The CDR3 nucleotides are TGCGCCAGCAGCCAGTCCGGGACACTCTATGGCTACACCTTC.

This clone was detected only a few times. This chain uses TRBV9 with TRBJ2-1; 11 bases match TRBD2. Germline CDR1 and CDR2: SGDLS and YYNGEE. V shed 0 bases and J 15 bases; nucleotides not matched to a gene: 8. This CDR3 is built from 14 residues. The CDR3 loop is CASSVETSGISLFF. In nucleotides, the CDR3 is TGTGCCAGCAGCGTAGAGACTAGCGGGATAAGTCTGTTCTTC.

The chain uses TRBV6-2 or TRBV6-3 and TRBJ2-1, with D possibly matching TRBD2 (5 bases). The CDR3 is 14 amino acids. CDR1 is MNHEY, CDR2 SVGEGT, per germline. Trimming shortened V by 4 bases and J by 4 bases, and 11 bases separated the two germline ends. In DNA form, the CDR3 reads TGTGCCAGCAGTTCTCGGAAGCGGTACAATGAGCAGTTCTTC. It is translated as CASSSRKRYNEQFF.

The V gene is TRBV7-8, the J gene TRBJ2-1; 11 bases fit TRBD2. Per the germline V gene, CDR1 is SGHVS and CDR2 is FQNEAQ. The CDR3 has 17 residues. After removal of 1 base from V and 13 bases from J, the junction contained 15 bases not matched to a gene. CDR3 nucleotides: TGTGCCAGCAGCTTAGAGTCGGCTAGCGGGAGGAAAACGGGCCAGTTCTTC. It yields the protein CASSLESASGRKTGQFF. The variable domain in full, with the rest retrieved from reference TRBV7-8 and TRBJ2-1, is GAGVSQSPRYKVAKRGQDVALRCDPISGHVSLFWYQQALGQGPEFLTYFQNEAQLDKSGLPSDRFFAERPEGSVSTLKIQRTQQEDSAVYLCASSLESASGRKTGQFFGPGTRLTVL.

This CDR3 reads CASSWDRDQPQHF. In DNA, the CDR3 is TGTGCCAGCAGTTGGGACAGGGATCAGCCCCAGCATTTT. The V gene is TRBV6-6, the J gene TRBJ1-5; 9 bases align to TRBD1. The V and J ends lost 4 bases and 5 bases, in that order; junction bases with no gene match: 0. The CDR3 runs to 13 residues. Germline V lookup: CDR1 MNHNY, CDR2 SVGAGI (reference sequence).

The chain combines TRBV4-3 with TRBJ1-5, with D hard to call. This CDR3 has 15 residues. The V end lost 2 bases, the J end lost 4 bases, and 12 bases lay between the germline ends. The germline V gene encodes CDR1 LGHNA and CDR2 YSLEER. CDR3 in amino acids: CASSQNWVGNQPQHF. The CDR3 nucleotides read TGCGCCAGCAGCCAAAATTGGGTCGGGAATCAGCCCCAGCATTTT.

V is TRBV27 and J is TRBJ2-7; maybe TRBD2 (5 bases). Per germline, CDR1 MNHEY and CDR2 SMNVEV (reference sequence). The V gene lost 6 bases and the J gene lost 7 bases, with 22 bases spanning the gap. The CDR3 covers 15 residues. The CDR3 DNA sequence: TGTGCCAGCAGCCGGATGGCAGCGGATCTGGGGGAGCAGTACTTC. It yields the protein CASSRMAADLGEQYF.

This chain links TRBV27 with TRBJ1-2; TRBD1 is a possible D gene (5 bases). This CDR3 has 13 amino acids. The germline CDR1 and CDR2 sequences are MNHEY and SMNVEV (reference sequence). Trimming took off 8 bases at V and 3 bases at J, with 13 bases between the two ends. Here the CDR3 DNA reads TGTGCCAGCCGCGGGGCTGGGGACTATGGCTACACCTTC. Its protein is CASRGAGDYGYTF.

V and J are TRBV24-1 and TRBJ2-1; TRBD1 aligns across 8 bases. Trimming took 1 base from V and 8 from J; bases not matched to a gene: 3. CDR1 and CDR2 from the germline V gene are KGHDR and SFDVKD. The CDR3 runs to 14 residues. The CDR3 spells CATSDFETGDEQFF. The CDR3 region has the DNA TGTGCCACCAGTGATTTCGAGACAGGGGATGAGCAGTTCTTC.

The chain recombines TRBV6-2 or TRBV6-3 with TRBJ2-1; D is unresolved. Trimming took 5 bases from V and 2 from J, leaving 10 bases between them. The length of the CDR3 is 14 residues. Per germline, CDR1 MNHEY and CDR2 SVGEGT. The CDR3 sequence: CASSTLTPYNEQFF. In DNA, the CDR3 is TGTGCCAGCAGTACCCTGACACCCTACAATGAGCAGTTCTTC.

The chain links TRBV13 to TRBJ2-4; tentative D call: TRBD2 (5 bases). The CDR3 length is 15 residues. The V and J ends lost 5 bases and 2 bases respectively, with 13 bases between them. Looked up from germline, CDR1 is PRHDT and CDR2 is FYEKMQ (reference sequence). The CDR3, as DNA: TGTGCCAGCAGCCAAAATCCTAGCTCCAAAAACATTCAGTACTTC. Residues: CASSQNPSSKNIQYF.

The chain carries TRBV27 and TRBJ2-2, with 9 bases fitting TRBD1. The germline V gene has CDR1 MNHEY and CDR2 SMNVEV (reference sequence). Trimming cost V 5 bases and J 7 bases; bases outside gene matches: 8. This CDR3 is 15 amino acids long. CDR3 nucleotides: TGTGCCAGCAGTCACCGACAGGGGGAGGGCGGGGAGCTGTTTTTT. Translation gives CASSHRQGEGGELFF.

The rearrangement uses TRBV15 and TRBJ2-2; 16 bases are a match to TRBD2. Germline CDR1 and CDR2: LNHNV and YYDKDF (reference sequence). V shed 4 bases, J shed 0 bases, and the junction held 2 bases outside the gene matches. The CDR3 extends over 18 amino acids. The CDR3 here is CATSTGLAGGANTGELFF. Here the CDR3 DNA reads TGTGCCACCAGCACGGGACTAGCGGGAGGGGCGAACACCGGGGAGCTGTTTTTT.

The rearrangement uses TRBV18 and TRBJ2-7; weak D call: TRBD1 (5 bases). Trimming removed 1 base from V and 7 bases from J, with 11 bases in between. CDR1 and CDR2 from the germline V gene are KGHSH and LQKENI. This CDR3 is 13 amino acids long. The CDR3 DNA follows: TGTGCCAGCTCACCACGGGGCCCTTCTGAGCAGTACTTC. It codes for CASSPRGPSEQYF.

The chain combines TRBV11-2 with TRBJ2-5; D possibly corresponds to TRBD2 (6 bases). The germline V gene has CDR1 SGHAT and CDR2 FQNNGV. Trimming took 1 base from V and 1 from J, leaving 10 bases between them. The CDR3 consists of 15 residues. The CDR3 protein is CASSLAAGPQETQYF. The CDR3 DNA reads TGTGCCAGCAGCTTAGCAGCGGGCCCCCAAGAGACCCAGTACTTC.